The 10 T cell receptor beta chains below were found in one sample sequenced in a study of cytomegalovirus exposure and HLA in healthy donors. Produced via immunoSEQ multiplex PCR; TCRdb's table is partial and in-frame only. This sample has 150,000 to 200,000 clones; just under 90% occur once, and the top ten carry under 4.5%. The sample consisted of PBMCs. The receptors were sampled from a man aged 18 to 29 in good health and CMV-seropositive.

J is TRBJ1-2 and V is TRBV5-5; D is possibly TRBD1 (6 bases). In germline, CDR1 is SGHKS, CDR2 YYEKEE (reference sequence). The V end was cut by 1 base, the J end by 8 bases, with 12 bases between. CDR3 size: 13 residues. The CDR3 nucleotides are TGTGCCAGCAGCTTGTGGGGGCAGGAAGGCTACACCTTC. This codes for CASSLWGQEGYTF.

This chain connects TRBV7-3 to TRBJ2-1, with 7 bases identical to TRBD1. The length of the CDR3 is 14 residues. Germline CDR1 and CDR2: SGHTA and FQGTGA. V lost 2 bases and J lost 8; bases outside the gene matches: 6. The CDR3 spells CASSLQGQPHEQFF. The CDR3 nucleotides are TGTGCCAGCAGCTTACAGGGACAGCCCCATGAGCAGTTCTTC.

The gene calls are TRBV2 and TRBJ1-2; D is uncertain. This CDR3 comprises 13 residues. Trimming pared 7 bases from V and 6 bases from J, leaving 15 bases between. Looked up from germline, CDR1 is SNHLY and CDR2 is FYNNEI. CDR3 nucleotides: TGTGCCAGCATGGTTCGAACGGTGGATGGCTACACCTTC. Translation gives CASMVRTVDGYTF. The full variable domain, rest sourced from reference TRBV2 and TRBJ1-2, is EPEVTQTPSHQVTQMGQEVILRCVPISNHLYFYWYRQILGQKVEFLVSFYNNEISEKSEIFDDQFSVERPDGSNFTLKIRSTKLEDSAMYFCASMVRTVDGYTFGSGTRLTVV.

Remarks on this clone: Germline is not matched at one junction end, which may reflect a read error. V is TRBV27 and J is TRBJ1-1; 8 positions match TRBD1. This CDR3 comprises 14 residues. Looked up from germline, CDR1 is MNHEY and CDR2 is SMNVEV (reference sequence). DNA of the CDR3: TGTGCCAGCAGCTTATCGAAGACAGGGGCGAAAGCTTTCTTT. Amino acids: CASSLSKTGAKAFF.

Details on this clone: This same CDR3 is encoded by further DNA sequences in the sample. The genes are TRBV5-4 and TRBJ2-1, with TRBD2 matching over 12 bases. The J segment lost 6 bases and the V segment lost 0 bases, leaving 1 base of the junction unmatched. Germline CDR1 is SGHNT and CDR2 is YYREEE (reference sequence). This CDR3 contains 15 residues. CDR3 protein: CASSLGLAGVNEQFF. DNA for the CDR3: TGTGCCAGCAGCTTGGGACTAGCGGGAGTCAATGAGCAGTTCTTC.

The J gene is TRBJ2-2, the V gene TRBV7-3; a weak D match, TRBD2 (6 bases). The CDR3 sequence is 16 residues long. Trimming removed 6 bases from V and 5 bases from J, with 19 bases in between. The germline V gene has CDR1 SGHTA and CDR2 FQGTGA. This chain's CDR3 is CASSAQGLYGTGELFF. As DNA, the CDR3 is TGTGCCAGCAGTGCTCAGGGACTCTATGGTACCGGGGAGCTGTTTTTT.

The chain is built from TRBV27 and TRBJ2-1; 9 nucleotides agree with TRBD2. The CDR3 totals 13 residues. Germline values: CDR1 MNHEY, CDR2 SMNVEV (reference sequence). Unmatched junction bases numbered 1, after V lost 6 bases and J lost 4 bases. The CDR3 reads CASRGLAYNEQFF. The DNA of the CDR3 is TGTGCCAGCAGGGGACTAGCTTACAATGAGCAGTTCTTC.

V and J are TRBV2 and TRBJ2-3, with 9 bases aligning to TRBD2. J gave up 6 bases and V 7 bases, and 5 bases lay outside the gene matches. Germline values: CDR1 SNHLY, CDR2 FYNNEI. This CDR3 has 13 amino acids. The CDR3 region is CASNVAGEDTQYF. In DNA form, the CDR3 reads TGTGCCAGCAACGTAGCGGGAGAGGATACGCAGTATTTT.

The chain has TRBV28 and TRBJ2-5, with a tentative D call TRBD2 (5 bases). CDR3 size: 12 residues. Germline values: CDR1 MDHEN, CDR2 SYDVKM. V shed 3 bases and J shed 3 bases, with 5 bases lying between them. The CDR3 spells CASSLREETQYF. The CDR3 coding sequence is TGTGCCAGCAGTTTGAGGGAAGAGACCCAGTACTTC.

This chain uses TRBV27 with TRBJ1-1; TRBD1 aligns across 9 bases. V shed 3 bases, J shed 8 bases, and the junction held 4 bases outside the gene matches. Germline V gene data show CDR1 as MNHEY and CDR2 as SMNVEV (reference sequence). CDR3 length equals 13 residues. The CDR3 region is CASSLNRGQEAFF. The CDR3 region has the DNA TGTGCCAGCAGTTTGAACAGGGGGCAAGAAGCTTTCTTT.